The 27 T cell receptor beta chains given below trace back to one sample, sequenced in a study of shared clonotypes between healthy human individuals. Data came from immunoSEQ multiplex PCR; TCRdb stores just in-frame clones and leaves some out. The data show 2 million to 3 million clones, 93% seen once. Sequencing was done on a sample of naive CD4+ T cells from PBMCs. Subset meaning: CD45RA+ positively selected. Every receptor here comes from a man younger than 35 in good health. Some clones in this sample may be carry-over from other donors' samples.

This clone was detected a few times. The chain uses TRBV6-5 and TRBJ1-1, with a weak D call TRBD1 (5 bases). This CDR3 is 14 amino acids long. With 6 bases removed from V and 1 base from J, the gap between germline ends came to 12 bases. From germline, CDR1 is MNHEY and CDR2 SVGAGI. The CDR3 nucleotides are TGTGCCAGCAGGCCCGGGACTGCGAACACTGAAGCTTTCTTT. It translates to CASRPGTANTEAFF.

V is TRBV28 and J is TRBJ1-5, with D hard to call. The germline gives CDR1 MDHEN, CDR2 SYDVKM. V lost 3 bases and J lost 0, with 15 bases in between. CDR3 length equals 17 residues. The CDR3 coding sequence is TGTGCCAGCAGTTTGAGACCGCAGGCCTTTAGCAATCAGCCCCAGCATTTT. Translated, it gives CASSLRPQAFSNQPQHF.

The gene calls are TRBV7-2 and TRBJ2-7, with no clear D. The CDR3 is 16 amino acids. V lost 10 bases and J lost 0, with 22 bases in between. Germline V gene sequence: CDR1 SGHTA, CDR2 FQGNSA. Written as DNA, the CDR3 is TGTGCCATCCACCCATTGGGCGGCGTCTCCTCCTACGAGCAGTACTTC. Its translation: CAIHPLGGVSSYEQYF.

This chain joins TRBV19 and TRBJ1-5; D might be TRBD1 (5 bases). CDR1 is LNHDA and CDR2 is SQIVND in the germline V gene (reference sequence). This CDR3 is built from 16 residues. V gave up 4 bases and J gave up 1 base, with 14 bases separating them. This CDR3 is CASSTGLSGSNQPQHF. The CDR3, as DNA: TGTGCCAGTAGTACGGGACTCTCTGGGAGCAATCAGCCCCAGCATTTT.

This CDR3 is CASSPNRDNQPQHF. Written as DNA, the CDR3 is TGCGCCAGCAGCCCCAACAGGGACAATCAGCCCCAGCATTTT. The chain couples TRBV5-1 to TRBJ1-5; D might be TRBD1 (6 bases). This CDR3 region has 14 residues. The V and J ends lost 4 bases and 3 bases respectively, with 11 bases between them. Germline CDR1 reads SGHRS; CDR2 reads YFSETQ.

The chain uses TRBV14 and TRBJ2-7, with TRBD1 matching over 10 bases. CDR3 length equals 14 residues. Germline CDR1 and CDR2: SGHDN and FVKESK. Trimming removed 4 bases from V and 3 bases from J; junction bases left unmatched: 3. The CDR3 DNA is TGTGCCAGCAGCCGATGGGACAGGGGCTACGAGCAGTACTTC. Residues: CASSRWDRGYEQYF.

This clone appeared once. This chain joins TRBV9 and TRBJ1-1, with D perhaps TRBD1 (6 bases). The CDR3 runs 15 residues. Germline V gives CDR1 SGDLS, CDR2 YYNGEE. Deletions cut 0 bases from V and 7 bases from J, with 16 bases between. CDR3 loop: CASSVAGEGGIEAFF. In DNA form, the CDR3 reads TGTGCCAGCAGCGTAGCGGGTGAGGGGGGCATTGAAGCTTTCTTT.

V and J are TRBV2 and TRBJ2-5; D is perhaps TRBD1 (6 bases). Germline V CDR1 and CDR2: SNHLY, FYNNEI. The CDR3 covers 14 residues. Between the trimmed V and J ends, which lost 8 bases and 1 base, there was a span of 14 bases. This chain's CDR3 is CASGGDRIQETQYF. The CDR3 nucleotides are TGTGCCAGCGGGGGTGACAGGATCCAAGAGACCCAGTACTTC.

On this clone: Other DNA sequences within the sample encode an identical CDR3. V usage is TRBV7-2 and J usage is TRBJ2-7; the match to TRBD2 covers 8 bases. V lost 2 bases, J lost 3 bases, and 6 bases stayed unmatched. Germline CDR1 reads SGHTA; CDR2 reads FQGNSA. The CDR3 is made up of 15 amino acids. The chain's CDR3 is CASSLSGAGGYEQYF. The DNA of the CDR3 is TGTGCCAGCAGCTTAAGCGGGGCGGGAGGCTACGAGCAGTACTTC.

This clone appeared a single time. The genes are TRBV27 and TRBJ1-5; 8 bases align to TRBD1. This CDR3 spans 17 amino acids. Per germline, CDR1 MNHEY and CDR2 SMNVEV (reference sequence). Trimming took 4 bases from V and 3 from J; bases not matched to a gene: 11. This chain's CDR3 is CASSSRGGQVYNQPQHF. In nucleotides, the CDR3 is TGTGCCAGCAGTTCCAGAGGGGGACAGGTATACAATCAGCCCCAGCATTTT.

This clone was observed a single time. The chain has TRBV5-5 and TRBJ2-1, with 9 bases lining up with TRBD1. CDR1 is SGHKS and CDR2 is YYEKEE in the germline V gene (reference sequence). V shed 0 bases, J shed 4 bases, and the junction held 8 bases outside the gene matches. The CDR3 loop spans 17 amino acids. The CDR3 DNA is TGTGCCAGCAGCTTGGTAGGGACAGGGCCGGTATACAATGAGCAGTTCTTC. This encodes CASSLVGTGPVYNEQFF.

With respect to this clone: The sample contains more than one DNA sequence encoding this CDR3. This chain connects TRBV6-5 to TRBJ2-7, with TRBD2 identical over 9 bases. This CDR3 has 15 residues. The junction had 2 bases not matched to a gene; V was cut back by 0 bases and J by 2 bases. CDR1 and CDR2 (germline): MNHEY, SVGAGI. The CDR3 nucleotides read TGTGCCAGCAGTTACTCGACTAGCGGAACCTACGAGCAGTACTTC. Encoded protein: CASSYSTSGTYEQYF.

The gene calls are TRBV7-9 and TRBJ1-1, with 8 bases lining up with TRBD1. Germline V gene lookup returns CDR1 SEHNR and CDR2 FQNEAQ (reference sequence). After removal of 5 bases from V and 2 bases from J, the junction contained 10 bases not matched to a gene. The CDR3 length is 16 residues. The CDR3 here is CASSRLGQGGNTEAFF. The CDR3 region has the DNA TGTGCCAGCAGCCGACTAGGACAGGGAGGAAACACTGAAGCTTTCTTT.

This chain joins TRBV6-1 and TRBJ2-7; weak D call: TRBD1 (6 bases). Trimming cost V 6 bases and J 2 bases, with 11 bases left between them. The CDR3 has 13 residues. Germline V gene lookup returns CDR1 MNHNS and CDR2 SASEGT. The CDR3 loop is CASSWDTPYEQYF. CDR3 coding DNA: TGTGCCAGCAGCTGGGACACCCCCTACGAGCAGTACTTC.

As regards this clone: The sample has other DNA sequences that encode this CDR3 too. The rearrangement links TRBV25-1 to TRBJ1-1; 9 bases align to TRBD1. Germline CDR1 MGHDK, CDR2 SYGVNS. Trimming at V came to 2 bases and at J to 3 bases, leaving 4 bases not matched to a gene. This CDR3 contains 15 residues. For the CDR3, the DNA is TGTGCCAGCAGTGAACCGGGACAGGGAGACACTGAAGCTTTCTTT. Residues: CASSEPGQGDTEAFF. The full variable domain, its missing parts supplied by reference TRBV25-1 and TRBJ1-1, is EADIYQTPRYLVIGTGKKITLECSQTMGHDKMYWYQQDPGMELHLIHYSYGVNSTEKGDLSSESTVSRIRTEHFPLTLESARPSHTSQYLCASSEPGQGDTEAFFGQGTRLTVV.

This chain connects TRBV6-5 to TRBJ2-5, with 7 bases that match TRBD1. V was pared by 6 bases and J by 2 bases, with 9 bases of the junction left unmatched. Germline CDR1 MNHEY, CDR2 SVGAGI. The CDR3 consists of 15 residues. The CDR3 DNA reads as TGTGCCAGCAGATCCGACAGGGCCCGACAAGAGACCCAGTACTTC. This gives the protein CASRSDRARQETQYF.

The chain combines TRBV11-2 with TRBJ1-1, with 10 nucleotides matching TRBD1. Germline V gene data show CDR1 as SGHAT and CDR2 as FQNNGV. This CDR3 contains 14 residues. V gave up 5 bases and J gave up 1 base; unmatched junction bases: 1. The CDR3 DNA sequence: TGTGCCAGCAGCCGACAGGGGGCGAACACTGAAGCTTTCTTT. This sequence encodes CASSRQGANTEAFF.

The chain recombines TRBV5-1 with TRBJ2-7; D is undetermined. Germline V gene sequence: CDR1 SGHRS, CDR2 YFSETQ. V was clipped by 1 base and J by 5 bases, with 10 bases between them. The CDR3 extends over 13 amino acids. CDR3 loop: CASSLIPTHEQYF. CDR3 nucleotides: TGCGCCAGCAGCTTGATCCCCACCCACGAGCAGTACTTC.

V usage is TRBV29-1 and J usage is TRBJ2-4; D remains unclear. The CDR3 contains 12 residues. The V end was cut by 4 bases, the J end by 1 base, with 5 bases between. Looked up from germline, CDR1 is SQVTM and CDR2 is ANQGSEA. The CDR3 here is CSVALAKNIQYF. The CDR3 region has the DNA TGCAGCGTTGCTTTGGCCAAAAACATTCAGTACTTC.

As for this clone: Other DNA sequences in the same sample also yield this CDR3. The rearrangement joins TRBV18 to TRBJ1-4; TRBD1 matches 9 bases. The CDR3 contains 15 residues. Germline assignment: CDR1 KGHSH and CDR2 LQKENI. V gave up 3 bases and J gave up 1 base; unmatched junction bases: 0. The CDR3: CASSPDRGTNEKLFF. CDR3 nucleotides: TGTGCCAGCTCACCGGACAGGGGAACTAATGAAAAACTGTTTTTT.

CDR3 protein: CASSLGSSKNYGYTF. The CDR3 nucleotides read TGCGCCAGCAGCTTGGGTTCCAGCAAAAACTATGGCTACACCTTC. The rearrangement uses TRBV5-1 and TRBJ1-2; D remains unclear. CDR3 length equals 15 residues. V shed 0 bases and J shed 2 bases, with 11 bases lying between them. Looked up from germline, CDR1 is SGHRS and CDR2 is YFSETQ. Full variable domain (rest looked up from reference TRBV5-1 and TRBJ1-2): KAGVTQTPRYLIKTRGQQVTLSCSPISGHRSVSWYQQTPGQGLQFLFEYFSETQRNKGNFPGRFSGRQFSNSRSEMNVSTLELGDSALYLCASSLGSSKNYGYTFGSGTRLTVV.

V usage is TRBV6-6 and J usage is TRBJ1-4; D possibly corresponds to TRBD1 (6 bases). The V gene lost 8 bases and the J gene lost 3 bases, with 13 bases spanning the gap. Germline CDR1 is MNHNY and CDR2 is SVGAGI (reference sequence). The CDR3 is made up of 14 amino acids. The chain's CDR3 is CASARGQANEKLFF. Here the CDR3 DNA reads TGTGCCAGCGCCCGGGGGCAAGCTAATGAAAAACTGTTTTTT.

The rearrangement links TRBV5-4 to TRBJ2-1; no clear D. This CDR3 has 15 amino acids. V shed 0 bases and J shed 0 bases, with 7 bases lying between them. Germline values: CDR1 SGHNT, CDR2 YYREEE (reference sequence). The CDR3 region has the DNA TGTGCCAGCAGCTTGGATTCCAACTCCTACAATGAGCAGTTCTTC. This sequence encodes CASSLDSNSYNEQFF.

Details on this clone: Different DNA sequences within this sample yield the same CDR3. The CDR3, as DNA: TGTGCCAGCAGCCTGGCGCCAAGCACAGATACGCAGTATTTT. It encodes CASSLAPSTDTQYF. The chain employs TRBV5-4 and TRBJ2-3; D ambiguous. The V end was cut by 4 bases, the J end by 0 bases, with 9 bases between. The CDR3 sequence is 14 residues long. The germline V gene has CDR1 SGHNT and CDR2 YYREEE (reference sequence).

V and J are TRBV4-3 and TRBJ2-7; D is undetermined. This CDR3 is 15 amino acids long. CDR1 and CDR2 (germline): LGHNA, YSLEER. Between the trimmed V and J ends, which lost 0 bases and 3 bases, there was a span of 12 bases. The DNA of the CDR3 is TGCGCCAGCAGCCAAGATTTGCAACAGTTCTACGAGCAGTACTTC. Translation: CASSQDLQQFYEQYF.

The CDR3 coding sequence is TGTGCCAGCGGAAAAGATAGCTCCTACAATGAGCAGTTCTTC. As protein: CASGKDSSYNEQFF. The chain uses TRBV27 and TRBJ2-1; D is unresolved. This CDR3 region has 14 residues. V was cut by 8 bases and J by 0 bases, with 11 bases left in between. CDR1 is MNHEY, CDR2 SMNVEV, per germline (reference sequence).

This chain uses TRBV7-3 with TRBJ2-2; D unresolved. Trimming took off 2 bases at V and 7 bases at J, with 5 bases between the two ends. The CDR3 consists of 12 residues. Germline V CDR1 and CDR2: SGHTA, FQGTGA. The CDR3 bases are TGTGCCAGCAGCTTAGGGGTCGGGGAGCTGTTTTTT. Translation gives CASSLGVGELFF.